This T cell receptor beta chain was captured in a study of blood T cell repertoires in COVID-19 (dated by TCRdb to between 2020 and 2021). For context, the study as a whole: The collaborator samples originated in the United States, Italy and Spain and spanned the acute and convalescent phases of COVID-19. The dataset comprised deeply sampled blood TCRbeta repertoires from subjects exposed to, actively infected with, or recovered from COVID-19. The samples were drawn from the first 160 participants of the ongoing ImmuneRACE study and from under 1,500 subjects provided by 6 global collaborators. The repertoires were released in a freely available public database intended as a resource for research on the immune response to SARS-CoV-2. The sample metadata nearly always contained a de-identified subject ID, COVID-19 status, age in years and sex. HLA class I and class II types, where available, came from metadata supplied by the sample provider rather than from assay-based typing. The prospective study material was composed of cDNA or gDNA derived from T cells, B-cell-depleted T cells, or PBMCs. Broad study findings and their caveats: How much clinical and demographic metadata was included differed by source and by participant, and the metadata was provided uncurated.

In Seattle, one collaborating source enrolled patients while the infection was active and tracked those patients longitudinally over the course of disease. Collaborating institutions collected whole blood in K2EDTA tubes following their own protocols. For TCRbeta analysis, collaborators shipped samples in one of three forms: frozen whole blood, isolated PBMCs, or DNA extracted from either of those sample types. In this sample, this clone turned up a few times. Its antigen is still unknown. No base qualities exist here, and no much larger clone lies one base off it. TCRbeta CDR3 regions were amplified from genomic DNA by means of the immunoSEQ Assay, a bias-controlled multiplex PCR. Per the source publication's procedure: The number of nucleated cells in each sample was estimated from the amplification of reference gene primers within the assay. To quantify the absolute abundance of each unique TCRbeta CDR3 rearrangement, sequence reads were collapsed and filtered. For each sample, productive Simpson clonality was calculated as the square root of Simpson's diversity index across productive rearrangements. TCRdb mirrors the immuneACCESS table, restricted to in-frame sequences. Some clones are absent from its copies; in checked studies, under half trace to an unresolved V gene, and the reason for the others is unknown. The V and J calls and clone size come from that table; D and trimming were worked out from the DNA. The sample contains under 400,000 clones, roughly 88% of them found a single time. Approximately 1.6% of the sample rests with the top ten.

After removal of 1 base from V and 9 bases from J, the junction retains 3 bases not matched to a gene. The CDR3 covers 15 residues, taking in both the cysteine and the phenylalanine. CDR3 DNA is the only sequence kept; it has 45 bases, read in frame from the first base. For CDR1 and CDR2, the germline V gene (reference sequence) lists MNHEY and SMNVEV. The sequence links TRBV27 to TRBJ1-6, and 10 bases in between align with TRBD1. Sequenced sample: peripheral blood. This sequence originates from a woman in her twenties or thirties with COVID-19, enrolled during active disease. The DNA sequence is as follows: TGTGCCAGCAGTTTATATGGGACAGGGGTTTCACCCCTCCACTTT. This codes for CASSLYGTGVSPLHF.